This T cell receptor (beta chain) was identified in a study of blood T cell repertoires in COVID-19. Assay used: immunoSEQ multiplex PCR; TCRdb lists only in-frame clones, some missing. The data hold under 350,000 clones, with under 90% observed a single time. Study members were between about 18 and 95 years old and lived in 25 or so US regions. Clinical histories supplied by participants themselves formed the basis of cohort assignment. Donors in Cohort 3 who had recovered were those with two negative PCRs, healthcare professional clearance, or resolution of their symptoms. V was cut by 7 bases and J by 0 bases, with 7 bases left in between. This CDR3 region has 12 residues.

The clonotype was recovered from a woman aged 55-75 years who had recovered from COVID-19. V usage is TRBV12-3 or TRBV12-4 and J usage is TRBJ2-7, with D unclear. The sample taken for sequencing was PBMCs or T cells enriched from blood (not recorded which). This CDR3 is CASTSGSYEQYF. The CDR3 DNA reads TGTGCCAGCACCTCGGGCTCCTACGAGCAGTACTTC.